This T cell receptor beta chain was sequenced in a study of post-analysis software for immune sequencing data. Study results and caveats: Strong same-batch co-clustering of samples appeared with F measure clustering.

Unique molecular identifiers were built into the TCR beta cDNA libraries. TCRdb re-derived calls from the PCR reads in MiXCR, one entry per CDR3 protein. The data show a few hundred thousand distinct CDR3 sequences, roughly 30% seen once. As for this clonotype: The target antigen is unknown.

This clonotype originated in a girl aged 10 to 17 with multiple sclerosis. The sample consisted of blood.

Written as DNA, the CDR3 is TGTGCCAGCAGTGAATTCCGGACTAGCGGGGCGTTGGATGAGCAGTTCTTC. Protein sequence: CASSEFRTSGALDEQFF. The chain links TRBV25-1 to TRBJ2-1, with TRBD2 matching 12 bases. Trimming took 1 base from V and 8 from J; bases not matched to a gene: 9. Germline CDR1 is MGHDK and CDR2 is SYGVNS. This CDR3 has 17 amino acids.